This T cell receptor beta chain is drawn from a study of human T cells and chemical hapten exposure (dated by TCRdb to the early 2020s). Describing the broader study: For sensitization, 2% DPC in acetone was applied to a roughly 2 cm by roughly 2 cm area of upper inner arm skin. Throughout the study period of roughly 24 weeks, patients also received therapeutic DPC doses to the scalp every week. Patch testing was performed on the upper back with Finn chambers containing 0.01% DPC, and the patch tests were scored after 6 days according to International Contact Dermatitis Research Group standards. Most of the patients in the cohort were female, and the cohort covered alopecia areata with under or over 50% scalp involvement, alopecia totalis and alopecia universalis. The libraries were sequenced as a pool, and the TCR yield per sample differed mostly because of small variations in library volumes within the pool. This study followed changes in the peripheral blood TCR repertoire in vivo during primary and secondary sensitization of alopecia patients to the hapten diphenylcyclopropenone (DPC). Blood samples were taken from patients before sensitization (week 0) and then at 2, 6 and about 24 weeks after DPC sensitization. Twenty-nine alopecia patients gave blood for TCR sequencing at one to four time points (pre-sensitization, 2, 6 and 24 weeks). What the authors observed across the whole study: A positive correlation was found between the number of PT1 expanded TCRs and patch test score, with significance reached at thresholds 8, 16 and 32 but not 4. The number of TCRs above 1 in 1000 frequency did not change with DPC sensitization; there was no evidence of global repertoire structure alterations. Repeated subsampling changed both the strength of the expansion versus patch-test correlation and the threshold at which that correlation became significant. Because all patients had alopecia, a presumed autoimmune disease, the immune response of the patients might differ from that of healthy individuals. Expanded TCRs formed significantly more large CDR3 similarity clusters than pre-sensitization or healthy control sets, consistent with antigen-driven responses.

A few counts support this clonotype. Which antigen it targets is not known. Nothing much larger sits one base from this clone, and base qualities are not available. The library was generated by RACE. The data were produced on a NextSeq 500. Library preparation attached unique molecular identifiers to individual cDNA molecules for quantitative, reproducible TCR counting. For every blood RNA sample, sequencing covered both the TCR alpha and TCR beta chains. Per the original workflow: Samples had a median of roughly 98,000 TCRs, with a range from about 20,000 to 690,600. V, J and CDR3 annotation of the TCR reads was performed with the Decombinator software suite. To make PS versus PT1 abundance plots, every sample was subsampled to the same number of TCRs (28,000). TCRs were defined as expanded if absent before sensitization and observed at least eight times at the 2-week time point. TCRdb handled the public reads itself, with Q25 trimming in fastp and clone calling in MiXCR, and kept productive beta chains. Entries are consolidated by CDR3 protein sequence, retaining the most common genes and DNA. These V and J calls originate from TCRdb's pipeline instead of the authors' own analysis. The sample yields a few hundred thousand distinct CDR3 sequences; 5.5% were counted once. Over 7% of the sample goes to the ten largest clones.

The CDR3 starts with the cysteine, ends with the phenylalanine, and has 17 residues. The read is trimmed to its CDR3 DNA, 51 bases read in frame from base 1. V is pruned by 2 bases and J by 6 bases, leaving 16 bases of the junction without a gene match. CDR1 is given as SGDLS and CDR2 as YYNGEE, both from the germline V gene. The time point tag for this specimen amounts to: pre-sensitization, week 0. The meaning of the sample's treatment or condition label: therapeutic diphenylcyclopropenone sensitization with weekly scalp DPC. At each patch-test visit, blood was drawn before the patch test was applied. To be eligible, patients had to be aged 18 to 70, diagnosed with alopecia and judged suitable for DPC therapy, while pregnant patients were excluded. Total RNA was isolated from unfractionated whole blood collected in Tempus Blood RNA tubes.

This TCR was sampled from a woman in her late teens or twenties with alopecia areata. Some clones in this sample may be carry-over from other donors' samples. The chain is assembled from TRBV9 and TRBJ1-2; TRBD1 fits 7 bases in the junction. Sequenced material: whole blood, taken in connection with sensitization to the hapten diphenylcyclopropenone (DPC). Here the CDR3 is given as CASSVNVGGGYGNGYTF. The base sequence is TGTGCCAGCAGCGTCAATGTTGGAGGGGGCTACGGAAATGGCTACACCTTC.